This section outlines one T cell receptor (beta chain) sequence together with its context. How the authors handled the data: Using reference gene primer amplification, nucleated cell counts were estimated. Libraries were prepared by immunoSEQ multiplex PCR; TCRdb keeps only in-frame clonotypes and omits some of them. The V and J calls and the clone size are those of that table, but D and trimming were determined from the DNA. Seen here are 60,000 to 85,000 clones, more than 75% observed once, and the top ten hold around 10%. This entry belongs to a study of blood T cell repertoires in COVID-19. The wider study: Samples of COVID-19 (acute and convalescent) were obtained from the United States, Italy and Spain. Sources were T cells, B-cell-depleted T cells, or PBMCs; the material itself was cDNA or gDNA.

V lost 1 base and J 5 bases, leaving 12 bases between the germline ends. The CDR3 spans 14 residues. In germline, CDR1 is SGHNT, CDR2 YENEEA. J is TRBJ2-7 and V is TRBV11-3; D might be TRBD1 (6 bases). The TCR comes from a human donor in a cohort sampled during active COVID-19. Sequenced input: peripheral blood. The CDR3 DNA sequence: TGTGCCAGCAGCTTAGGTCCGGCAGGGGACGAGCAGTACTTC. Protein: CASSLGPAGDEQYF.